The TCR beta chain under discussion was sequenced for a study of T cell responses to AZD1222 COVID-19 vaccine. Study-level points and caveats: The CD4 TCRs associated with vaccination extended across spike and predominated at 160-218 and 743-854. White British ancestry dominated among donors, who included more females, and clonal diversity was possibly underestimated.

Generated by immunoSEQ multiplex PCR, the TCRdb table keeps only in-frame clones and is missing some. The sample carries fewer than 130,000 clones, around 90% recorded once. Of note for this clone: The antigen remains unidentified.

The V end was cut by 6 bases, the J end by 5 bases, with 12 bases between. The CDR3 is made up of 13 amino acids. Germline-derived CDR1 and CDR2 are MNHEY and SVGAGI. This material consisted of peripheral blood, taken 28 days after the second AZD1222 dose. The clonotype comes from an adult who received the AZD1222 COVID-19 vaccine. The chain is built from TRBV6-5 and TRBJ2-3; D is unresolved. The CDR3 loop is CASRDGRGDTQYF. Written as DNA, the CDR3 is TGTGCCAGCAGGGACGGTAGAGGAGATACGCAGTATTTT.